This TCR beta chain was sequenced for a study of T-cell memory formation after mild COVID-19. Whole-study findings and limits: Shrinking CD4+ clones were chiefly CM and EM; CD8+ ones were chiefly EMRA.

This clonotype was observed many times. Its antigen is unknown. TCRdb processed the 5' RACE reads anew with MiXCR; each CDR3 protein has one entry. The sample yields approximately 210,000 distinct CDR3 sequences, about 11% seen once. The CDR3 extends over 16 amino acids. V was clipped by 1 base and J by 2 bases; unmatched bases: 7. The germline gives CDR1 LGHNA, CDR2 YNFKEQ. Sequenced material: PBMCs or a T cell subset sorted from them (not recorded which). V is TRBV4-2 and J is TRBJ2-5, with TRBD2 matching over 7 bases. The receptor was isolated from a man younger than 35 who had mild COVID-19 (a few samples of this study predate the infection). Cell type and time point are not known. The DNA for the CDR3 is TGTGCCAGCAGCCAAGGTCGGCGGGGGATGCAAGAGACCCAGTACTTC. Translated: CASSQGRRGMQETQYF.